This T cell receptor (beta chain) was documented in a study of cytomegalovirus exposure and HLA in healthy donors. CDR3 length: 16 residues. Germline V gene sequence: CDR1 MNHEY, CDR2 SMNVEV (reference sequence). V was pared by 2 bases and J by 2 bases, with 8 bases of the junction left unmatched. PCR involved 60 Vbeta and 13 Jbeta primers. TCRdb keeps only in-frame clones here, not all; method: immunoSEQ multiplex PCR. The table has approximately 150,000 clones, over 75% seen once. This clonotype was sampled from a man aged 35 to 55 in good health and CMV-seronegative. The material sequenced was PBMCs. The rearrangement uses TRBV27 and TRBJ2-7; 8 positions match TRBD2. The CDR3 loop is CASSLLGVAGTYEQYF. The CDR3 DNA is TGTGCCAGCAGTTTACTTGGGGTAGCGGGGACCTACGAGCAGTACTTC.